This entry lists 20 T cell receptor beta chains sequenced from one sample in a study of siplizumab effects on memory and regulatory T cells. Data came from immunoSEQ multiplex PCR; TCRdb stores just in-frame clones and leaves some out. The sample shows 100,000 to 120,000 clones, around nine tenths of them seen only once. The sequenced sample consisted of CD4+ T cells sorted from blood. These receptors came from a human donor in good health.

This chain connects TRBV10-3 to TRBJ2-7; TRBD2 is a possible D gene (6 bases). The CDR3 is 17 amino acids. CDR1 ENHRY and CDR2 SYGVKD come from the germline V gene. Trimming left V 4 bases short and J 6 bases short, with 25 bases between. CDR3 protein: CAISALGGPAGSGEQYF. CDR3 nucleotides: TGTGCCATCAGTGCTCTAGGAGGGCCTGCGGGATCTGGCGAGCAGTACTTC.

This clone has a single count. The chain carries TRBV5-1 and TRBJ1-5; D not certain. This CDR3 is 15 amino acids long. V dropped 2 bases and J dropped 2 bases, with 11 bases sitting between them. CDR1 is SGHRS and CDR2 is YFSETQ in the germline V gene. This CDR3 is CASSLGPVGNQPQHF. The DNA for the CDR3 is TGCGCCAGCAGCTTAGGGCCAGTAGGCAATCAGCCCCAGCATTTT.

The chain is built from TRBV5-1 and TRBJ2-3; 7 positions match TRBD2. The junction had 7 bases not matched to a gene; V was cut back by 4 bases and J by 2 bases. The CDR3 consists of 15 residues. Germline V gene lookup returns CDR1 SGHRS and CDR2 YFSETQ. In DNA form, the CDR3 reads TGCGCCAGCAGCCCGGGGAGCGGGAACACAGATACGCAGTATTTT. Its translation: CASSPGSGNTDTQYF.

This chain uses TRBV7-2 with TRBJ2-2; weak D call: TRBD2 (6 bases). Germline CDR1 is SGHTA and CDR2 is FQGNSA. The CDR3 runs to 13 residues. V shed 4 bases and J shed 7 bases, with 10 bases lying between them. The CDR3 region is CASSSLAVGELFF. CDR3 DNA sequence: TGTGCCAGCAGCTCATTAGCGGTCGGGGAGCTGTTTTTT.

The V and J genes are TRBV27 and TRBJ1-1, with unresolved D. Trimming took 6 bases from V and 1 from J, leaving 15 bases between them. The CDR3 is 15 residues long. Germline V lookup: CDR1 MNHEY, CDR2 SMNVEV (reference sequence). The CDR3, as DNA: TGTGCCAGCAGCGGAGTGTGGTCAGAGAACACTGAAGCTTTCTTT. It encodes CASSGVWSENTEAFF.

The V call is TRBV18, the J call TRBJ2-5; D call uncertain. The ends were cut back, 1 base at V and 1 base at J, with 10 bases in the middle. This CDR3 contains 15 residues. The germline gives CDR1 KGHSH, CDR2 LQKENI. The CDR3 region has the DNA TGTGCCAGCTCACCACGGCCAGGACCCCAAGAGACCCAGTACTTC. It specifies CASSPRPGPQETQYF.

The chain carries TRBV7-9 and TRBJ1-2; D is unresolved. The V and J ends lost 8 bases and 4 bases respectively, with 14 bases between them. There are 13 residues in the CDR3. Germline CDR1 reads SEHNR; CDR2 reads FQNEAQ (reference sequence). As DNA, the CDR3 is TGTGCCAGCTTATCGGGGAATCGCTATGGCTACACCTTC. It codes for CASLSGNRYGYTF.

This chain links TRBV6-5 with TRBJ2-7, with 7 bases that match TRBD1. V gave up 6 bases and J gave up 8 bases; unmatched junction bases: 10. This CDR3 has 13 residues. Germline values: CDR1 MNHEY, CDR2 SVGAGI. CDR3 protein: CASRRGQLGQQYF. The CDR3 DNA reads as TGTGCCAGCAGACGGGGACAGCTCGGGCAGCAGTACTTC.

This clone was seen a handful of times. The gene calls are TRBV30 and TRBJ1-5, with 9 bases identical to TRBD1. This CDR3 has 12 amino acids. After removal of 5 bases from V and 6 bases from J, the junction contained 2 bases not matched to a gene. Germline V gene sequence: CDR1 GTSNPN, CDR2 SVGIG (reference sequence). The CDR3 region has the DNA TGTGCCTGGGGGACAGGGAGTCAGCCCCAGCATTTT. Translation gives CAWGTGSQPQHF. Supplemented by reference TRBV30 and TRBJ1-5, the full variable domain reads SQTIHQWPATLVQPVGSPLSLECTVEGTSNPNLYWYRQAAGRGLQLLFYSVGIGQISSEVPQNLSASRPQDRQFILSSKKLLLSDSGFYLCAWGTGSQPQHFGDGTRLSIL.

This chain links TRBV4-1 with TRBJ1-3, with TRBD1 as a possible D gene (6 bases). V dropped 0 bases and J dropped 5 bases, with 17 bases sitting between them. CDR1 is MGHRA, CDR2 YSYEKL, per germline. The CDR3 consists of 17 residues. The CDR3 loop is CASSQERDKGGRNTIYF. The CDR3 region has the DNA TGCGCCAGCAGCCAAGAAAGGGACAAGGGGGGGAGAAACACCATATATTTT.

This chain uses TRBV14 with TRBJ1-2; no firm D call. CDR1 is SGHDN, CDR2 FVKESK, per germline. Between the trimmed V and J ends, which lost 0 bases and 7 bases, there was a span of 3 bases. The CDR3 consists of 11 residues. CDR3 DNA: TGTGCCAGCAGCCAAGATCGTGGCTACACCTTC. Its protein product is CASSQDRGYTF.

The genes are TRBV11-3 and TRBJ1-1; D is uncertain. Germline CDR1 and CDR2: SGHNT and YENEEA. The CDR3 is 13 amino acids. V was clipped by 4 bases and J by 5 bases, with 11 bases between them. The CDR3 loop reads CASSSQEGTEAFF. The CDR3 nucleotides read TGTGCCAGCAGCTCCCAGGAGGGAACTGAAGCTTTCTTT.

The chain recombines TRBV10-3 with TRBJ1-2; 7 bases are shared with TRBD1. Losses at the gene ends were 4 bases for V and 7 bases for J; bases not matched to a gene: 6. This CDR3 has 13 amino acids. From germline, CDR1 is ENHRY and CDR2 SYGVKD. CDR3 sequence (DNA): TGTGCCATCAGTGGAGGGCAGGGGGTTGGCTACACCTTC. It encodes CAISGGQGVGYTF.

V is TRBV6-5 and J is TRBJ2-2; D uncertain. Trimming took 0 bases from V and 0 from J, leaving 8 bases between them. The CDR3 has 16 amino acids. Germline V gene sequence: CDR1 MNHEY, CDR2 SVGAGI. Here the CDR3 reads CASSYSPTSNTGELFF. DNA of the CDR3: TGTGCCAGCAGTTACTCCCCGACCTCGAACACCGGGGAGCTGTTTTTT.

This clone was observed a single time. This chain uses TRBV2 with TRBJ1-2; D unresolved. Trimming removed 6 bases from V and 4 bases from J, with 12 bases in between. The CDR3 runs 13 residues. Germline assignment: CDR1 SNHLY and CDR2 FYNNEI. CDR3 DNA: TGTGCCAGCAGCCCCGACACGCGCTATGGCTACACCTTC. This gives the protein CASSPDTRYGYTF.

The rearrangement links TRBV11-2 to TRBJ1-2; no clear D. The germline V and J ends were trimmed by 1 base and 8 bases, with 11 bases remaining between them. The CDR3 sequence is 13 residues long. Germline V gene lookup returns CDR1 SGHAT and CDR2 FQNNGV. The DNA for the CDR3 is TGTGCCAGCAGCTTAGGACCAACGAGCGGCTACACCTTC. This encodes CASSLGPTSGYTF.

CDR3 residues: CASSQEDRLPYEQYF. The CDR3 nucleotides are TGTGCCAGCAGCCAAGAGGACAGGTTACCCTACGAGCAGTACTTC. The chain has TRBV11-3 and TRBJ2-7, with 7 bases that match TRBD1. The CDR3 spans 15 residues. V dropped 5 bases and J dropped 2; count of bases not matched to a gene: 9. From germline, CDR1 is SGHNT and CDR2 YENEEA.

The rearrangement uses TRBV5-1 and TRBJ1-3; D uncertain. The germline V gene has CDR1 SGHRS and CDR2 YFSETQ. The V end lost 0 bases, the J end lost 2 bases, and 9 bases lay between the germline ends. The CDR3 loop spans 15 amino acids. CDR3 nucleotide sequence: TGCGCCAGCAGCTTGGTAGGGTATGCTGGAAACACCATATATTTT. It yields the protein CASSLVGYAGNTIYF.

This clone appeared once. This chain links TRBV29-1 with TRBJ2-2; D is perhaps TRBD1 (6 bases). V shed 7 bases and J shed 4 bases, with 10 bases lying between them. Germline-derived CDR1 and CDR2 are SQVTM and ANQGSEA. This CDR3 is built from 12 residues. Written as DNA, the CDR3 is TGCAGCGCCATGGACAGCACCGGGGAGCTGTTTTTT. Translated: CSAMDSTGELFF.

CDR3 loop: CASSLQGQTNEKLFF. CDR3 nucleotides: TGTGCCAGCAGCCTGCAGGGGCAGACTAATGAAAAACTGTTTTTT. The chain uses TRBV5-6 and TRBJ1-4; D is perhaps TRBD1 (6 bases). The V end was cut by 4 bases, the J end by 2 bases, with 12 bases between. The CDR3 consists of 15 residues. CDR1 is SGHDT, CDR2 YYEEEE, per germline. Together with reference TRBV5-6 and TRBJ1-4, the CDR3 gives the full variable domain: DAGVTQSPTHLIKTRGQQVTLRCSPKSGHDTVSWYQQALGQGPQFIFQYYEEEERQRGNFPDRFSGHQFPNYSSELNVNALLLGDSALYLCASSLQGQTNEKLFFGSGTQLSVL.